Presented here are 22 T cell receptor beta chains from one specimen sequenced in a study of T cells in Graves' hyperthyroidism and ophthalmopathy. Amplified TCR beta CDR3 regions came from RNA transcripts. During a first-round RT-PCR of the TCR CDR3, the HTBI primer set was used. Each CDR3 protein is one row after TCRdb ran MiXCR on the multiplex PCR reads. The table lists approximately 690,000 distinct CDR3 sequences, 13% to 15% of them singletons. Sequencing used blood. All receptors come from a woman aged 45-59 years with Graves' ophthalmopathy.

This clonotype was observed at least ten times. This chain joins TRBV20-1 and TRBJ2-3; 10 nucleotides line up with TRBD2. This CDR3 contains 16 residues. Trimming at V came to 1 base and at J to 0 bases, leaving 4 bases not matched to a gene. From germline, CDR1 is DFQATT and CDR2 SNEGSKA (reference sequence). CDR3 nucleotides: TGCAGTGCTAGAGTGAGACTAGCGGGTAGCACAGATACGCAGTATTTT. This sequence encodes CSARVRLAGSTDTQYF.

A few counts support this clonotype. The CDR3 loop reads CASSNLNTGELFF. The CDR3 DNA sequence: TGTGCCAGCAGTAACCTGAACACCGGGGAGCTGTTTTTT. The V gene is TRBV6-1, the J gene TRBJ2-2; D unresolved. Trimming shortened V by 5 bases and J by 1 base, and 5 bases separated the two germline ends. Germline V CDR1 and CDR2: MNHNS, SASEGT. CDR3 length: 13 residues.

CDR3 sequence: CASRSGGYEQYF. The CDR3 bases are TGTGCCAGCCGCTCAGGGGGCTACGAGCAGTACTTC. The chain has TRBV14 and TRBJ2-7; 7 nucleotides align to TRBD1. Germline CDR1 and CDR2: SGHDN and FVKESK. V shed 8 bases, J shed 3 bases, and the junction held 4 bases outside the gene matches. The CDR3 contains 12 residues.

This clonotype was recorded at least ten times. V usage is TRBV12-3 or TRBV12-4 and J usage is TRBJ1-4; D possibly corresponds to TRBD1 (5 bases). CDR3 length: 16 residues. V was pared by 3 bases and J by 3 bases, with 14 bases between. The CDR3 region is CASSLGRERSNEKLFF. DNA of the CDR3: TGTGCCAGCAGTTTGGGCAGGGAGCGTTCTAATGAAAAACTGTTTTTT.

This clonotype has just a few counts. The chain carries TRBV25-1 and TRBJ2-1, with 9 bases fitting TRBD2. The germline V gene has CDR1 MGHDK and CDR2 SYGVNS. This CDR3 region has 16 residues. Trimming removed 1 base from V and 6 bases from J; junction bases left unmatched: 7. The CDR3 nucleotides read TGTGCCAGCAGTGAATCTTGGCGGGAGGGCGGCAATGAGCAGTTCTTC. It specifies CASSESWREGGNEQFF.

In regard to this clonotype: This may come from a read error, since a much larger clone is one base off. The chain carries TRBV5-4 and TRBJ2-3; 15 bases align to TRBD2. The germline V gene has CDR1 SGHNT and CDR2 YYREEE (reference sequence). The J segment lost 4 bases and the V segment lost 4 bases, leaving 4 bases of the junction unmatched. The CDR3 sequence is 16 residues long. The CDR3: CASSRGLAGGADTQYF. CDR3 sequence (DNA): TGTGCCAGCAGCCGGGGACTAGCGGGAGGCGCAGATACGCAGTATTTT.

This clonotype came up many times. This chain links TRBV7-9 with TRBJ2-3, with TRBD2 matching over 16 bases. This CDR3 region has 21 residues. Germline CDR1 and CDR2: SEHNR and FQNEAQ (reference sequence). Losses at the gene ends were 5 bases for V and 5 bases for J; bases not matched to a gene: 19. The CDR3 reads CASSRPPGLAGGPFMQDTQYF. The DNA for the CDR3 is TGTGCCAGCAGCCGTCCGCCGGGACTAGCGGGAGGGCCTTTCATGCAAGATACGCAGTATTTT.

This clonotype was counted at least ten times. The rearrangement uses TRBV28 and TRBJ2-5; D is possibly TRBD2 (6 bases). V was shortened by 3 bases and J by 5 bases, with 13 bases between the two germline ends. The CDR3 runs 14 residues. Germline V gives CDR1 MDHEN, CDR2 SYDVKM. CDR3 nucleotide sequence: TGTGCCAGCAGTTTCACCAGGGCGGGGGAGACCCAGTACTTC. Residues: CASSFTRAGETQYF.

The J gene is TRBJ2-2, the V gene TRBV18; D is undetermined. Between the trimmed V and J ends, which lost 2 bases and 5 bases, there was a span of 6 bases. Per germline, CDR1 KGHSH and CDR2 LQKENI. The CDR3 is 13 residues long. The chain's CDR3 is CASSPKETGELFF. CDR3 DNA sequence: TGTGCCAGCTCACCAAAGGAAACCGGGGAGCTGTTTTTT.

This clonotype came up many times. The V gene is TRBV6-1, the J gene TRBJ2-1; the D gene is possibly TRBD2 (8 bases). The CDR3 has 16 amino acids. The germline V gene has CDR1 MNHNS and CDR2 SASEGT. Trimming cost V 6 bases and J 4 bases, with 19 bases left between them. The CDR3 DNA reads as TGTGCCAGCAGACCCGAGGGGGCGGGAGGTTACAATGAGCAGTTCTTC. It is translated as CASRPEGAGGYNEQFF.

This clonotype has at least ten counts. The chain is built from TRBV28 and TRBJ1-2; D unclear. Germline V gene data show CDR1 as MDHEN and CDR2 as SYDVKM. CDR3 length equals 15 residues. V lost 1 base to trimming and J lost 5 bases, with 14 bases between them. Here the CDR3 reads CASSLYALPEYGYTF. In DNA, the CDR3 is TGTGCCAGCAGTTTATATGCCCTACCGGAGTATGGCTACACCTTC.

This clonotype was detected ten times or more. This rearrangement joins TRBV7-2 to TRBJ1-2; D possibly corresponds to TRBD1 (5 bases). This CDR3 has 11 residues. The V gene's germline CDR1 is SGHTA and CDR2 FQGNSA. DNA for the CDR3: TGTGCTGGGGGGAGTAGCTATGGCTACACCTTC. Translation: CAGGSSYGYTF.

This clonotype was recorded a few times. The chain recombines TRBV7-9 with TRBJ2-3; possible D gene TRBD2, 6 bases. This CDR3 is built from 12 residues. Germline V gives CDR1 SEHNR, CDR2 FQNEAQ (reference sequence). With 5 bases removed from V and 9 bases from J, the gap between germline ends came to 12 bases. CDR3 DNA: TGTGCCAGCAGCCGGGACTCACCGACGCAGTATTTT. It codes for CASSRDSPTQYF.

The rearrangement joins TRBV18 to TRBJ2-3; TRBD2 aligns across 15 bases. Germline V gene lookup returns CDR1 KGHSH and CDR2 LQKENI. Unmatched junction bases numbered 7, after V lost 5 bases and J lost 4 bases. The CDR3 runs 17 residues. CDR3 protein: CASSTTGLAGGADTQYF. CDR3 DNA sequence: TGTGCCAGCTCAACAACGGGACTAGCGGGAGGCGCAGATACGCAGTATTTT.

The sample holds many counts of this clonotype. The chain links TRBV7-2 to TRBJ2-1, with D perhaps matching TRBD2 (5 bases). Germline V gene lookup returns CDR1 SGHTA and CDR2 FQGNSA. Trimming took off 0 bases at V and 9 bases at J, with 6 bases between the two ends. The CDR3 has 12 residues. The CDR3 loop is CASSLAEGEQFF. In nucleotides, the CDR3 is TGTGCCAGCAGCTTAGCCGAGGGTGAGCAGTTCTTC.

The J gene is TRBJ1-4, the V gene TRBV20-1; TRBD1 is a possible D gene (6 bases). This CDR3 contains 12 residues. CDR1 and CDR2 from the germline V gene are DFQATT and SNEGSKA (reference sequence). The CDR3 sequence: CSGGGTNEKLFF. CDR3 coding DNA: TGCAGCGGAGGGGGAACTAATGAAAAACTGTTTTTT.

This clonotype has ten or more counts. V is TRBV20-1 and J is TRBJ2-3; 10 bases are shared with TRBD2. In germline, CDR1 is DFQATT, CDR2 SNEGSKA (reference sequence). Trimming cost V 0 bases and J 5 bases; bases outside gene matches: 5. The CDR3 contains 15 residues. The CDR3 bases are TGCAGTGCTAGAGATTGGCTAGCGGGAGTAGATACGCAGTATTTT. This codes for CSARDWLAGVDTQYF.

This clonotype came up many times. The chain links TRBV27 to TRBJ2-5, with TRBD1 matching 9 bases. Germline V CDR1 and CDR2: MNHEY, SMNVEV (reference sequence). The CDR3 length is 15 residues. J gave up 5 bases and V 2 bases, and 6 bases lay outside the gene matches. The CDR3 nucleotides are TGTGCCAGCAGTTTAGGGACAGGGTTTGAGGAGACCCAGTACTTC. This translates into CASSLGTGFEETQYF.

The CDR3 is CASSYYGASVNTEAFF. The CDR3 DNA follows: TGTGCCAGCAGTTACTATGGGGCATCAGTGAACACTGAAGCTTTCTTT. The rearrangement links TRBV6-5 to TRBJ1-1; D is possibly TRBD1 (5 bases). Trimming left V 1 base short and J 0 bases short, with 12 bases between. The CDR3 runs 16 residues. Germline assignment: CDR1 MNHEY and CDR2 SVGAGI.

This clonotype was observed a handful of times. The CDR3 here is CASSLAVTQEAYF. The CDR3 nucleotides read TGTGCCAGCAGCTTAGCAGTCACCCAGGAGGCGTACTTC. This chain links TRBV7-8 with TRBJ2-5; maybe TRBD2 (5 bases). Germline V gives CDR1 SGHVS, CDR2 FQNEAQ. CDR3 length equals 13 residues. V lost 0 bases to trimming and J lost 13 bases, with 15 bases between them.

This clonotype was picked up many times. This sequence joins TRBV15 and TRBJ2-3; 9 bases fit TRBD1. This CDR3 region has 15 residues. Germline CDR1 and CDR2: LNHNV and YYDKDF (reference sequence). V shed 5 bases, J shed 5 bases, and the junction held 8 bases outside the gene matches. The DNA of the CDR3 is TGTGCCACCAGCCGGAGACAGGGGGGGGGAGATACGCAGTATTTT. Amino acid sequence: CATSRRQGGGDTQYF.

The chain employs TRBV7-8 and TRBJ2-5, with TRBD2 matching over 11 bases. CDR1 SGHVS and CDR2 FQNEAQ come from the germline V gene. The V gene end was trimmed by 5 bases and the J gene end by 3 bases; junction bases not matched to a gene: 8. This CDR3 spans 16 amino acids. The CDR3 loop reads CASSPNPGLAEETQYF. The CDR3 bases are TGTGCCAGCAGCCCAAACCCGGGACTAGCGGAAGAGACCCAGTACTTC.